Presented here are 12 T cell receptor beta chains from one specimen sequenced in a study of cytomegalovirus exposure and HLA in healthy donors. Generated by immunoSEQ multiplex PCR, the TCRdb table keeps only in-frame clones and is missing some. The top ten hold around 5.8% of the sample, which has 45,000 to 70,000 clones, roughly 93% seen once. Sequencing input: PBMCs. These receptors were obtained from a woman between 18 and 29 years old in good health and CMV-seronegative.

The chain carries TRBV6-1 and TRBJ2-3, with 7 positions matching TRBD2. Per germline, CDR1 MNHNS and CDR2 SASEGT. J was trimmed by 2 bases and V by 3 bases; bases with no gene match: 2. The CDR3 has 14 residues. CDR3 coding DNA: TGTGCCAGCAGTGACCTAGCGGACACAGATACGCAGTATTTT. Translating gives CASSDLADTDTQYF.

The chain uses TRBV6-1 and TRBJ1-5; 8 bases agree with TRBD1. Germline CDR1 reads MNHNS; CDR2 reads SASEGT. J was trimmed by 1 base and V by 4 bases; bases with no gene match: 9. The CDR3 totals 17 residues. CDR3: CASSGRQGRASNQPQHF. The CDR3 DNA sequence: TGTGCCAGCAGTGGGAGACAGGGGAGGGCGAGCAATCAGCCCCAGCATTTT.

This chain connects TRBV7-3 to TRBJ2-2, with 8 bases lining up with TRBD1. Germline CDR1 SGHTA, CDR2 FQGTGA. The CDR3 spans 17 residues. Trimming at V came to 4 bases and at J to 6 bases, leaving 13 bases not matched to a gene. The CDR3 sequence: CASSSHSTGVGAGELFF. DNA of the CDR3: TGTGCCAGCAGCTCCCACTCGACAGGGGTGGGAGCCGGGGAGCTGTTTTTT.

V gene TRBV11-3 combines with J gene TRBJ2-5; D gene unclear. The ends were cut back, 5 bases at V and 0 bases at J, with 7 bases in the middle. The germline V gene has CDR1 SGHNT and CDR2 YENEEA. CDR3 length: 13 amino acids. The CDR3 nucleotides read TGTGCCAGCAGCACAAACAACCAAGAGACCCAGTACTTC. Protein product: CASSTNNQETQYF.

The chain couples TRBV7-9 to TRBJ2-5, with D possibly TRBD2 on 7 matching bases. CDR3 length: 14 amino acids. CDR1 is SEHNR, CDR2 FQNEAQ, per germline (reference sequence). V lost 4 bases, J lost 5 bases, and 14 bases lay in between. The CDR3 DNA reads as TGTGCCAGCAGCTCCGCGGGGGCCGGGGAGACCCAGTACTTC. Protein product: CASSSAGAGETQYF.

This clone has a handful of counts. The CDR3 here is CASSRDRLYEQYF. CDR3 nucleotides: TGTGCCAGCAGCCGAGATCGCTTGTACGAGCAGTACTTC. V gene TRBV7-8 combines with J gene TRBJ2-7; D gene ambiguous. CDR3 size: 13 residues. Deletions cut 5 bases from V and 4 bases from J, with 12 bases between. Germline V gene data show CDR1 as SGHVS and CDR2 as FQNEAQ.

The sample holds one count of this clone. The gene calls are TRBV6-1 and TRBJ2-3, with 13 bases lining up with TRBD2. Germline CDR1 reads MNHNS; CDR2 reads SASEGT. The trim removed 4 bases at V and 4 bases at J, leaving 2 bases unmatched. The CDR3 length is 15 residues. The CDR3 protein is CASSALAGGADTQYF. CDR3 sequence (DNA): TGTGCCAGCAGTGCACTAGCGGGGGGGGCAGATACGCAGTATTTT.

This clone was observed a single time. The chain links TRBV9 to TRBJ2-1; TRBD2 aligns across 13 bases. Germline trimming cut 2 bases from V and 7 bases from J; bases unmatched to any gene: 3. Germline V gene data show CDR1 as SGDLS and CDR2 as YYNGEE. The CDR3 runs 15 residues. CDR3 nucleotide sequence: TGTGCCAGCAGCGTCGGGACTAGCGGGATAAATGAGCAGTTCTTC. Protein sequence: CASSVGTSGINEQFF.

The chain recombines TRBV9 with TRBJ2-1; 8 bases fit TRBD2. V shed 5 bases and J 9 bases; nucleotides not matched to a gene: 16. The CDR3 sequence is 16 residues long. Germline-derived CDR1 and CDR2 are SGDLS and YYNGEE. The CDR3: CASSPLGSGGFGEQFF. The CDR3 DNA reads TGTGCCAGCAGTCCCCTCGGGAGCGGGGGATTTGGTGAGCAGTTCTTC.

This chain connects TRBV14 to TRBJ2-2; 7 bases line up with TRBD1. The ends lost 5 bases at V and 1 base at J; junction bases unmatched: 13. The CDR3 contains 18 residues. Germline V CDR1 and CDR2: SGHDN, FVKESK. CDR3 bases: TGTGCCAGCAGCGGTTACGGGACAGCCTATATGAACACCGGGGAGCTGTTTTTT. This encodes CASSGYGTAYMNTGELFF. Full variable domain (rest looked up from reference TRBV14 and TRBJ2-2): EAGVTQFPSHSVIEKGQTVTLRCDPISGHDNLYWYRRVMGKEIKFLLHFVKESKQDESGMPNNRFLAERTGGTYSTLKVQPAELEDSGVYFCASSGYGTAYMNTGELFFGEGSRLTVL.

The chain joins TRBV6-1 to TRBJ1-4; D remains ambiguous. CDR3 size: 13 residues. Germline V gene lookup returns CDR1 MNHNS and CDR2 SASEGT. V was cut by 6 bases and J by 4 bases, with 9 bases left in between. Here the CDR3 reads CASRVQYNEKLFF. In DNA, the CDR3 is TGTGCCAGCAGGGTACAGTATAATGAAAAACTGTTTTTT.

The chain couples TRBV18 to TRBJ1-5; D may be TRBD1 (6 bases). Per germline, CDR1 KGHSH and CDR2 LQKENI. Between the trimmed V and J ends, which lost 5 bases and 4 bases, there was a span of 12 bases. CDR3 length equals 14 residues. In nucleotides, the CDR3 is TGTGCCAGCTCAGGGACCGGACAGAATCAGCCCCAGCATTTT. Encoded protein: CASSGTGQNQPQHF. Looking up the rest from reference TRBV18 and TRBJ1-5 gives the full variable domain: NAGVMQNPRHLVRRRGQEARLRCSPMKGHSHVYWYRQLPEEGLKFMVYLQKENIIDESGMPKERFSAEFPKEGPSILRIQQVVRGDSAAYFCASSGTGQNQPQHFGDGTRLSIL.